The 30 T cell receptor beta chains listed next were all sequenced from one sample in a study of T cell responses to AZD1222 COVID-19 vaccine. Produced via immunoSEQ multiplex PCR; TCRdb's table is partial and in-frame only. This sample carries 200,000 to 300,000 clones, approximately 93% of them seen once, and the ten largest clones take around 0.6%. Here the sequenced sample was peripheral blood, taken on day 0 of AZD1222 vaccination. These receptors were collected from an adult in good health.

V gene TRBV28 combines with J gene TRBJ2-3, with 10 bases matching TRBD2. There are 18 residues in the CDR3. The V gene end was trimmed by 5 bases and the J gene end by 2 bases; junction bases not matched to a gene: 13. The germline V gene encodes CDR1 MDHEN and CDR2 SYDVKM. The CDR3 coding sequence is TGTGCCAGCAGTACCCCTTTTGGGCTAGCGGGAGACACAGATACGCAGTATTTT. Translated, it gives CASSTPFGLAGDTDTQYF.

V and J are TRBV4-1 and TRBJ2-4; 12 positions agree with TRBD1. The CDR3 is made up of 15 amino acids. V shed 1 base and J 10 bases; nucleotides not matched to a gene: 5. From germline, CDR1 is MGHRA and CDR2 YSYEKL. Here the CDR3 reads CASSQVLGQGAIQYF. CDR3 DNA sequence: TGCGCCAGCAGCCAAGTTCTGGGACAGGGGGCAATTCAGTACTTC.

V gene TRBV18 combines with J gene TRBJ2-7; D gene unclear. In germline, CDR1 is KGHSH, CDR2 LQKENI. Deletions cut 6 bases from V and 3 bases from J, with 12 bases between. This CDR3 spans 13 amino acids. The CDR3 region is CASSPRANYEQYF. DNA for the CDR3: TGTGCCAGCTCTCCCCGGGCCAACTACGAGCAGTACTTC.

V usage is TRBV2 and J usage is TRBJ1-2, with a tentative D call TRBD1 (6 bases). The V gene's germline CDR1 is SNHLY and CDR2 FYNNEI. The V end was cut by 5 bases, the J end by 4 bases, with 11 bases between. CDR3 length: 13 residues. As DNA, the CDR3 is TGTGCCAGCAGTAAAGGACAGACCTATGGCTACACCTTC. Protein product: CASSKGQTYGYTF.

The sample holds one count of this clone. V gene TRBV7-8 combines with J gene TRBJ2-7, with 7 bases lining up with TRBD1. The trim removed 5 bases at V and 3 bases at J, leaving 4 bases unmatched. This CDR3 contains 13 residues. From germline, CDR1 is SGHVS and CDR2 FQNEAQ. Written as DNA, the CDR3 is TGTGCCAGCAGCACCGGGACAGTCTACGAGCAGTACTTC. The encoded protein is CASSTGTVYEQYF.

The chain uses TRBV3-1 (or the pseudogene TRBV3-2) and TRBJ2-1, with 8 bases lining up with TRBD2. This CDR3 region has 14 residues. Germline V gene data show CDR1 as LGHDT and CDR2 as YNNKEL (reference sequence). The J segment lost 2 bases and the V segment lost 5 bases, leaving 2 bases of the junction unmatched. The DNA of the CDR3 is TGTGCCAGCAGCTCGCGGGGGGCCTACAATGAGCAGTTCTTC. Translating gives CASSSRGAYNEQFF.

The rearrangement uses TRBV5-6 and TRBJ1-1, with D possibly being TRBD1 (6 bases). V lost 4 bases and J lost 6, with 16 bases in between. The germline CDR1 and CDR2 sequences are SGHDT and YYEEEE. The CDR3 length is 14 residues. The CDR3 nucleotides are TGTGCCAGCAGCCTAGGGGGGCGATGGTCTGAAGCTTTCTTT. Translation: CASSLGGRWSEAFF.

This clone was seen just once. The chain recombines TRBV5-6 with TRBJ1-2; D is uncertain. V was shortened by 10 bases and J by 4 bases, with 14 bases between the two germline ends. The CDR3 sequence is 12 residues long. Germline CDR1 is SGHDT and CDR2 is YYEEEE. The DNA of the CDR3 is TGTGCCGTTGGGTCCGGCGGCTATGGCTACACCTTC. Translation: CAVGSGGYGYTF.

This clone occurred once. The chain recombines TRBV27 with TRBJ2-6; TRBD1 aligns across 11 bases. The CDR3 sequence is 17 residues long. Germline values: CDR1 MNHEY, CDR2 SMNVEV (reference sequence). Unmatched junction bases numbered 2, after V lost 3 bases and J lost 1 base. CDR3: CASSFGTGGSGANVLTF. The CDR3, as DNA: TGTGCCAGCAGTTTTGGGACAGGGGGATCTGGGGCCAACGTCCTGACTTTC.

The genes are TRBV9 and TRBJ1-1; TRBD1 matches 7 bases. The CDR3 contains 15 residues. Trimming cost V 4 bases and J 1 base; bases outside gene matches: 7. Germline V gives CDR1 SGDLS, CDR2 YYNGEE. The CDR3 nucleotides are TGTGCCAGCAGCACTGGGGACAGCCCGAACACTGAAGCTTTCTTT. It translates to CASSTGDSPNTEAFF.

This chain connects TRBV15 to TRBJ1-5; TRBD1 matches 7 bases. The ends lost 0 bases at V and 7 bases at J; junction bases unmatched: 6. Per germline, CDR1 LNHNV and CDR2 YYDKDF (reference sequence). The CDR3 loop spans 15 amino acids. The CDR3 DNA reads TGTGCCACCAGCAGAGATAGGGGGCGGGGGCAGCCCCAGCATTTT. Protein: CATSRDRGRGQPQHF.

The chain uses TRBV15 and TRBJ2-2; no clear D. The germline V and J ends were trimmed by 0 bases and 5 bases, with 7 bases remaining between them. Germline CDR1 reads LNHNV; CDR2 reads YYDKDF (reference sequence). The CDR3 covers 14 residues. The CDR3 bases are TGTGCCACCAGCAGAGATGCCAAGACCGGGGAGCTGTTTTTT. Translating gives CATSRDAKTGELFF.

The genes are TRBV19 and TRBJ2-7; possibly TRBD2 for D (5 bases). Germline values: CDR1 LNHDA, CDR2 SQIVND (reference sequence). The V end lost 4 bases, the J end lost 1 base, and 14 bases lay between the germline ends. There are 15 residues in the CDR3. DNA for the CDR3: TGTGCCAGTAGTAGGGCGAGGGATGGGTCCTACGAGCAGTACTTC. Translation: CASSRARDGSYEQYF.

This rearrangement joins TRBV14 to TRBJ1-3, with D hard to call. Per germline, CDR1 SGHDN and CDR2 FVKESK. This CDR3 has 14 residues. Trimming removed 1 base at V and 0 bases at J, with 4 bases between. CDR3 coding DNA: TGTGCCAGCAGCCAAGTCAGCTCTGGAAACACCATATATTTT. It encodes CASSQVSSGNTIYF.

This clone was picked up a small number of times. The CDR3 spells CASSLNRVAGELFF. Here the CDR3 DNA reads TGTGCCAGCAGCCTTAATCGGGTGGCCGGGGAGCTGTTTTTT. This chain uses TRBV11-2 with TRBJ2-2; D is ambiguous. Germline-derived CDR1 and CDR2 are SGHAT and FQNNGV. CDR3 length: 14 residues. V gave up 5 bases and J gave up 6 bases, with 13 bases separating them.

This chain connects TRBV15 to TRBJ1-5; the D gene is possibly TRBD1 (5 bases). Looked up from germline, CDR1 is LNHNV and CDR2 is YYDKDF (reference sequence). This CDR3 spans 17 amino acids. Trimming shortened V by 4 bases and J by 0 bases, and 16 bases separated the two germline ends. In nucleotides, the CDR3 is TGTGCCACCAGCAACAGGCAGAACCTCAATAGCAATCAGCCCCAGCATTTT. This codes for CATSNRQNLNSNQPQHF. Full variable domain (outside the CDR3, taken from reference TRBV15 and TRBJ1-5): DAMVIQNPRYQVTQFGKPVTLSCSQTLNHNVMYWYQQKSSQAPKLLFHYYDKDFNNEADTPDNFQSRRPNTSFCFLDIRSPGLGDTAMYLCATSNRQNLNSNQPQHFGDGTRLSIL.

This chain uses TRBV5-4 with TRBJ2-2; 7 nucleotides align to TRBD2. This CDR3 region has 11 residues. V lost 10 bases to trimming and J lost 3 bases; unmatched junction nucleotides: 0. Germline V gives CDR1 SGHNT, CDR2 YYREEE (reference sequence). The chain's CDR3 is CAGGDTGELFF. DNA for the CDR3: TGTGCCGGGGGGGACACCGGGGAGCTGTTTTTT.

The chain is built from TRBV9 and TRBJ2-7, with 11 bases fitting TRBD1. Germline CDR1 and CDR2: SGDLS and YYNGEE. The junction had 8 bases not matched to a gene; V was cut back by 4 bases and J by 2 bases. The CDR3 runs to 16 residues. The CDR3 loop is CASSRVGQGGPYEQYF. CDR3 nucleotide sequence: TGTGCCAGCAGCCGAGTGGGACAGGGGGGTCCCTACGAGCAGTACTTC.

The chain is built from TRBV28 and TRBJ1-1; no clear D. The germline V and J ends were trimmed by 5 bases and 11 bases, with 15 bases remaining between them. The V gene's germline CDR1 is MDHEN and CDR2 SYDVKM. This CDR3 spans 12 amino acids. The CDR3 sequence: CASSLLEGWAFF. The CDR3 DNA is TGTGCCAGCAGTCTCCTGGAGGGTTGGGCTTTCTTT.

This chain connects TRBV9 to TRBJ1-6, with 9 bases fitting TRBD1. Unmatched junction bases numbered 8, after V lost 3 bases and J lost 10 bases. The germline V gene has CDR1 SGDLS and CDR2 YYNGEE. The CDR3 loop spans 15 amino acids. In DNA, the CDR3 is TGTGCCAGCAGCGAGGGACAGGGCCTAGGGTCACCCCTCCACTTT. It encodes CASSEGQGLGSPLHF.

The rearrangement links TRBV2 to TRBJ1-1; D possibly corresponds to TRBD1 (6 bases). The length of the CDR3 is 15 residues. V lost 6 bases and J 3 bases, leaving 17 bases between the germline ends. Per germline, CDR1 SNHLY and CDR2 FYNNEI. The CDR3 loop is CASRGAEGSDTEAFF. CDR3 DNA: TGTGCCAGCAGGGGGGCAGAGGGGAGCGACACTGAAGCTTTCTTT.

This sequence joins TRBV11-2 and TRBJ1-1; tentatively, D is TRBD1 (5 bases). The length of the CDR3 is 12 residues. The germline V and J ends were trimmed by 0 bases and 11 bases, with 10 bases remaining between them. Germline V gene lookup returns CDR1 SGHAT and CDR2 FQNNGV. CDR3 in amino acids: CASSLEGARAFF. The DNA of the CDR3 is TGTGCCAGCAGCTTAGAAGGGGCGAGGGCTTTCTTT.

This clone was seen a handful of times. This chain joins TRBV6-1 and TRBJ1-2; D unclear. Between the trimmed V and J ends, which lost 1 base and 4 bases, there was a span of 10 bases. The CDR3 length is 14 residues. In germline, CDR1 is MNHNS, CDR2 SASEGT. DNA of the CDR3: TGTGCCAGCAGTGAAGGGCGCGGAGCCTATGGCTACACCTTC. Translating it yields CASSEGRGAYGYTF.

The rearrangement links TRBV7-9 to TRBJ1-1; weak D call: TRBD1 (6 bases). Germline values: CDR1 SEHNR, CDR2 FQNEAQ (reference sequence). The CDR3 has 14 amino acids. The ends were cut back, 7 bases at V and 10 bases at J, with 22 bases in the middle. The DNA of the CDR3 is TGTGCCAGCAACTACATACAGGGTAGCATAGGAGCTTTCTTT. Protein product: CASNYIQGSIGAFF.

V usage is TRBV28 and J usage is TRBJ1-5; D unclear. V lost 10 bases and J 7 bases, leaving 23 bases between the germline ends. The germline CDR1 and CDR2 sequences are MDHEN and SYDVKM. The CDR3 sequence is 15 residues long. The CDR3 reads CATGVRAWRTQPQHF. As DNA, the CDR3 is TGTGCCACCGGGGTAAGGGCCTGGAGGACCCAGCCCCAGCATTTT.

The chain combines TRBV28 with TRBJ2-7; 10 bases align to TRBD1. In germline, CDR1 is MDHEN, CDR2 SYDVKM. The V gene end was trimmed by 5 bases and the J gene end by 5 bases; junction bases not matched to a gene: 6. This CDR3 has 14 residues. The CDR3 sequence is CASSLTGGMNEQYF. CDR3 nucleotide sequence: TGTGCCAGCAGTCTGACAGGGGGCATGAACGAGCAGTACTTC. Filled out from reference TRBV28 and TRBJ2-7, the complete variable domain reads DVKVTQSSRYLVKRTGEKVFLECVQDMDHENMFWYRQDPGLGLRLIYFSYDVKMKEKGDIPEGYSVSREKKERFSLILESASTNQTSMYLCASSLTGGMNEQYFGPGTRLTVT.

J is TRBJ1-3 and V is TRBV28; D is perhaps TRBD1 (6 bases). Germline loops: CDR1 MDHEN, CDR2 SYDVKM. This CDR3 spans 16 amino acids. Trimming stripped 6 bases from V and 0 bases from J, with 15 bases between. As DNA, the CDR3 is TGTGCCAGCAGCACCCCAGGGGTAGCCTCTGGAAACACCATATATTTT. Translating it yields CASSTPGVASGNTIYF.

This chain uses TRBV28 with TRBJ2-7; 7 bases fit TRBD1. Germline V CDR1 and CDR2: MDHEN, SYDVKM. With 6 bases clipped from V and 1 base from J, the junction kept 12 bases outside the gene matches. The CDR3 totals 16 residues. CDR3 sequence (DNA): TGTGCCAGCAGCCCGGGACAGCCGATCAGATCCTACGAGCAGTACTTC. Its protein product is CASSPGQPIRSYEQYF.

The chain couples TRBV7-8 to TRBJ1-1; TRBD1 matches at 7 bases. V shed 5 bases, J shed 2 bases, and the junction held 5 bases outside the gene matches. The length of the CDR3 is 14 residues. Germline assignment: CDR1 SGHVS and CDR2 FQNEAQ. The CDR3 here is CASSLGGYNTEAFF. The CDR3 region has the DNA TGTGCCAGCAGCCTAGGGGGCTATAACACTGAAGCTTTCTTT. Combining the CDR3 with reference TRBV7-8 and TRBJ1-1 gives the whole variable domain GAGVSQSPRYKVAKRGQDVALRCDPISGHVSLFWYQQALGQGPEFLTYFQNEAQLDKSGLPSDRFFAERPEGSVSTLKIQRTQQEDSAVYLCASSLGGYNTEAFFGQGTRLTVV.

This chain uses TRBV9 with TRBJ2-5; no clear D gene. Germline V gives CDR1 SGDLS, CDR2 YYNGEE. The CDR3 consists of 13 residues. V lost 0 bases to trimming and J lost 1 base, with 4 bases between them. CDR3 sequence (DNA): TGTGCCAGCAGCGTAGGGATCCAAGAGACCCAGTACTTC. Translating it yields CASSVGIQETQYF.